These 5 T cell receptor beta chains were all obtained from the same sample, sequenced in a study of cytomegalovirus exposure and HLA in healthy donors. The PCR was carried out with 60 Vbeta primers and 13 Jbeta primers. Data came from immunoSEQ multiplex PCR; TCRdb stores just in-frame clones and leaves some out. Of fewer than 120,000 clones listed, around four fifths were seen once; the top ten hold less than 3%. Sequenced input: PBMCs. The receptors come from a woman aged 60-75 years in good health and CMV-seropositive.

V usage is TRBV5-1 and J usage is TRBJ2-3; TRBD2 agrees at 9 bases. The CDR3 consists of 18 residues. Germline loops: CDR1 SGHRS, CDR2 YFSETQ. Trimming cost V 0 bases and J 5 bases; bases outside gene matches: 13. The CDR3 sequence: CASSLEGRAGGREDTQYF. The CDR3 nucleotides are TGCGCCAGCAGCTTGGAAGGCCGAGCGGGAGGACGTGAAGATACGCAGTATTTT.

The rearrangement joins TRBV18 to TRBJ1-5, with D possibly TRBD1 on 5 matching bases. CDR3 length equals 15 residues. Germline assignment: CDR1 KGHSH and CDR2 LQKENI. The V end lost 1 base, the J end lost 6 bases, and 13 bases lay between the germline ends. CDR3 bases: TGTGCCAGCTCACCACTCAGAAGGGGCGGTCAGCCCCAGCATTTT. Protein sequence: CASSPLRRGGQPQHF.

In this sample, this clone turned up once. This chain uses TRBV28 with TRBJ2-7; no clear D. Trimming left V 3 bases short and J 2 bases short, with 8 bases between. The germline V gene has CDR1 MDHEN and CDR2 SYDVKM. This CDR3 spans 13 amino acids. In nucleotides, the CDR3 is TGTGCCAGCAGTTTTCGGCTAGCCTACGAGCAGTACTTC. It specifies CASSFRLAYEQYF.

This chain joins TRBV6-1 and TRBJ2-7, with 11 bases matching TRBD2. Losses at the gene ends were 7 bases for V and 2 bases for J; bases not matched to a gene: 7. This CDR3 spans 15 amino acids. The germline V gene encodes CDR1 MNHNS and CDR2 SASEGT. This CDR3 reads CASTFMGLAAYEQYF. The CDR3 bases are TGTGCCAGCACTTTCATGGGACTAGCGGCCTACGAGCAGTACTTC.

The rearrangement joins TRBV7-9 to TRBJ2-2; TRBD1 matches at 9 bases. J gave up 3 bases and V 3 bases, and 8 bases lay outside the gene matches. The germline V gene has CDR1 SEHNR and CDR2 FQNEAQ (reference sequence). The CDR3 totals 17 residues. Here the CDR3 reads CASSFPGTGRDTGELFF. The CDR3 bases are TGTGCCAGCAGCTTCCCCGGGACAGGGAGGGACACCGGGGAGCTGTTTTTT.